This T cell receptor (beta chain) was profiled in a study of cytomegalovirus exposure and HLA in healthy donors (dated by TCRdb to between 2016 and 2019). For the study in its entirety: An earlier analysis of 550 to 700 of the donors reported approximately 270 Gb of sequence data and roughly 100 million unique TCR beta sequences from about 179 million T cells. An early release that covered roughly 600 HLA-typed donors contained about 300 gigabases of sequencing data and tens of millions of unique TCR sequences. Among the roughly 400 genotyped donors, 75% to 90% belonged to the genetic ancestry cluster associated with self-reported Caucasian donors. The study was designed to test whether signatures of past pathogen exposure could be identified by cataloging public T cell receptors. Using immunosequencing, the study profiled T cell repertoires from 666 subjects and related those repertoires to cytomegalovirus serostatus. In addition to the first cohort of approximately 670 subjects, a separate validation cohort of 130 or so different subjects was used. To predict cytomegalovirus infection status, the study combined high-throughput TCR immunosequencing, statistical association of individual TCRs with disease status, and machine learning. A later analysis re-analyzed previously published TCR beta repertoires from 550 to 700 donors and added high-resolution HLA genotyping to study TCR occurrence patterns. In the later analysis, no new phenotypic data were used to find candidate immune exposures; instead, reliance was placed on TCR beta sequences and their occurrence across donors. An earlier analysis of fewer than 750 of the donors used high-throughput TCR beta sequencing to judge whether each TCR beta V gene segment behaved as functional or pseudogenic. Alongside the repertoire data, information on donor age, sex, ethnicity and CMV serostatus was compiled. In a later genetic analysis, genome-wide SNP genotypes for about 55% of the roughly 670 donors were used, and that subset was treated as a discovery cohort. Every repertoire in the discovery cohort had been generated on one and the same sequencing platform. Class I and class II HLA loci were covered by the typing at four-digit resolution. The number of typed donors differed by locus: about 629-630 for A, B, C, DRB1 and DQB1; some 500 for DQA1; 600 to 610 for DPA1; and roughly 450 for DPB1. Four to six DR-DQ haplotypes were handled as single units for association and clustering, since linkage in the cohort was strong. Across about 370 genotyped donors of the cohort, an average of approximately 200,000 unique TCR beta nucleotide sequences per donor were sequenced, and approximately 17% of those sequences were non-productive.

This clone was detected once. No cognate antigen has been identified for it. Base qualities are not at hand, and no much larger clone is one base apart. The CDR3 spans 15 residues, from the cysteine through the phenylalanine. Left in the record is the CDR3 DNA by itself, 45 bases read in frame from the first base. V trim: 3 bases; J trim: 2 bases; unmatched bases: 3. Based on the germline V gene, the CDR1 and CDR2 sequences are SGHTS and YDEGEE. The cohort consisted of 600 or so healthy bone marrow donors. All cohort members were sampled while nominally healthy, although unrecorded immune exposures were likely present. The donor was CMV seropositive and belonged to the group of 250 to 300 seropositive cohort members. Each donor provided a peripheral blood sample, and peripheral blood mononuclear cells were used for TCR beta sequencing. Genomic DNA extraction from the blood cell samples was performed with the Qiagen DNeasy Blood Extraction Kit.

The library came from the immunoSEQ multiplex PCR assay. For the multiplex PCR, a mixture combining 60 forward primers for TCR Vbeta segments and 13 reverse primers for TCR Jbeta segments was used. The CDR3 region of rearranged TCR beta genes was amplified from genomic DNA with a multiplex PCR assay. The amplified TCR beta libraries were sequenced on the Illumina HiSeq System as 87-base-pair reads. Per the original workflow: Across the 500 to 850 repertoires, a later analysis counted some 81 million unique TCR beta chains, around 11 million of which were shared by at least two donors. To remove PCR and sequencing errors, raw reads were error-corrected and collapsed into unique sequences using a nearest-neighbor algorithm that merged closely related sequences. CDR3 sequences were aligned to IMGT reference sequences to assign V, D and J gene segments. For a sequence to be retained, at least a six-nucleotide match to both a V gene segment and a J gene segment was required. Rearrangements were classified as productive when the CDR3 lacked stop codons and remained in frame with V and J, and all other rearrangements were classified as non-productive. Following IMGT convention, CDR3 was defined as the stretch from the second conserved V-encoded cysteine to the conserved J-encoded phenylalanine. Sequences without an unambiguous match to a single V gene segment were excluded from the earlier analysis of over 500 of the donors. An earlier analysis of around 600 of the donors classified V segments as functional when productive rearrangements were above 56.7% and as segregating when the standard deviation between donors was above 5%. A statistical classification framework was developed to diagnose cytomegalovirus status using the catalog of TCR beta chain sequences. V and J gene assignment, in a later analysis, came from comparing TCR nucleotide sequences with IMGT/GENE-DB human TR gene sequences. A later analysis assigned CDR3 sequences and most-parsimonious VDJ recombination scenarios with the TCRdist pipeline. In a later analysis, each TCR beta chain was defined by its CDR3 amino acid sequence together with its V-gene family, and reads without a unique V-gene family were excluded. To address suspected cross-contamination and a sequencing artifact, a later analysis removed 450 to 700 highly shared, low-generation-probability nucleotide sequences. In a later analysis, a clonal expansion index for each public chain was calculated from normalized within-repertoire ranks of inferred template counts. Generation probabilities in a later analysis came from a VDJ recombination model fitted to out-of-frame rearrangements, and those results were checked against IGoR. In a later analysis, TCR-TCR, TCR-HLA and TCR-CMV co-occurrence was scored with hypergeometric tests, and a repertoire-size bias correction was applied to TCR pairs. False discovery rates were estimated in a later analysis by permuting HLA or CMV assignments 20 times. A later analysis grouped co-occurring TCRs with DBSCAN, adding TCRdist sequence similarity when clustering within HLA-allele-positive subsets. For co-occurrence clustering, repertoires with fewer than 30,000 or more than 120,000 public chains were excluded, along with roughly 5 repertoires with anomalous nucleotide sharing. TCRdb's version of the immuneACCESS table is confined to in-frame rearrangements and falls short of the full clone set. An unresolved V gene accounts for under half of the shortfall where checked; the remainder is of unknown origin. V, J and clone size are taken as reported in that table, and D and trimming were inferred from the DNA itself. Here the sample has 150,000 or so clones; 70% to 90% occur a single time. The ten largest clones take up around 6% of the sample.

On the study overall, not on this receptor specifically: Assigning TCR associations to individual alleles was difficult when HLA alleles, especially DR and DQ, strongly co-occurred. Linkage disequilibrium might explain the correlated functional status among segregating V segments, but an unknown experimental factor could not be excluded. Broadly in line with IMGT annotations, most TCR beta V segments showed up in productive rearrangements about 90% or about 30% of the time in an earlier analysis of approximately 640 of the donors. For the cohort, immune exposure information was limited to CMV serostatus. A later analysis found that most CMV-associated TCR beta chains appeared HLA-restricted, with HLA associations seemingly driven largely by CMV exposure. In a later analysis, the rate of TCR association differed among HLA loci, with DRB1 alleles having the most associated TCRs and HLA-C alleles having the fewest. V-gene and J-gene trimming of TCR beta chains was associated with a missense DCLRE1C variant in a later genetic analysis, and the association was replicated in an independent cohort. A cluster of highly shared sequence variants was judged likely to be a technical artifact of the sequencing pipeline. A total of roughly 160 TCR beta chains were listed by the study as associated with cytomegalovirus. The classifier was reported to diagnose cytomegalovirus status with high specificity and sensitivity in both the original cohort and the validation cohort. A further reported finding was that TCR beta sequences accurately predicted the HLA-A and HLA-B alleles for most subjects in the first cohort. According to the authors, the approach could potentially be generalized to other disease states and immunological phenotypes. Because HLA typing was missing for some donors at each locus, association tests included only the typed subset. The cohort was sequenced for TCR beta chains only, and without alpha or paired-chain data the features that could be detected were limited. The presence/absence analyses assumed that sequencing depth was roughly uniform across donors, and that assumption may not be true. Three of the identified cytomegalovirus-associated TCR beta chains were confirmed in vitro to be specific for cytomegalovirus antigens. Because counts were too low, roughly 18 rarely observed V segments, including chromosome 9 orphons, were left out of the earlier analysis of 587 of the donors. In a later analysis, HLA-associated TCR beta chains showed more clonal expansion and lower generation probabilities than non-associated chains that were equally common. In a later analysis, 16,951 TCR beta sequences were associated with specific HLA alleles at a false discovery rate of 0.05. While some public TCRs were present in many individuals, most TCR sequences turned up only very rarely across donors. Because the 87-base-pair reads could not distinguish some IMGT-functional V segments, including TRBV6-2 and TRBV6-3, those segments were excluded. According to a later analysis, parvovirus B19, influenza, CMV and Epstein-Barr virus appeared linked to several top co-occurrence clusters. A later genetic analysis reported fewer N-insertions in productive TCRs among donors in an Asian-associated ancestry cluster than the roughly 650-donor mean.

The sample taken for sequencing was PBMCs. Recombination linked TRBV5-8 to TRBJ2-1; 9 bases in the junction line up with TRBD1. The TCR comes from a woman between 40 and 50 years old in good health and CMV-seropositive. Here is the DNA: TGTGCCAGCAGCTCCCGGACAGGGGCCTACAATGAGCAGTTCTTC. It translates as CASSSRTGAYNEQFF. The reference TRBV5-8 and TRBJ2-1 proteins fill in what lies around the CDR3, so the full variable domain reads EAGVTQSPTHLIKTRGQQATLRCSPISGHTSVYWYQQALGLGLQFLLWYDEGEERNRGNFPPRFSGRQFPNYSSELNVNALELEDSALYLCASSSRTGAYNEQFFGPGTRLTVL.